The rows below give T cell receptor beta chains drawn from one sample of a study of T-cell memory formation after mild COVID-19. MiXCR, applied by TCRdb to the 5' RACE reads, yields one record per CDR3 protein. The sample includes around 300,000 distinct CDR3 sequences, approximately 18% of them seen just once. Sequencing used PBMCs or a T cell subset sorted from them (not recorded which). Receptors were obtained from a man younger than 35 who had mild COVID-19 (a few samples of this study predate the infection). Cell type and time point are not known. Both conserved end residues are part of each CDR3. Fields, in order: clone size, D gene, V gene, J gene, CDR3 protein, CDR3 DNA. A D gene is named only where the DNA matches it firmly. Clone size is stated in some rows and not others, as once, few, many or a class when expanded.

NA	TRBD2	TRBV12-5	TRBJ2-5	CASGFGLAGEQETQYF	TGTGCTAGTGGTTTCGGACTAGCGGGGGAACAAGAGACCCAGTACTTC
few	NA	TRBV7-9	TRBJ1-1	CASSLNSMNTEAFF	TGTGCCAGCAGCTTGAACAGCATGAACACTGAAGCTTTCTTT
few	NA	TRBV7-2	TRBJ2-1	CASSLSRGRYNEQFF	TGTGCCAGCAGCTTAAGTCGGGGGAGATACAATGAGCAGTTCTTC
few	NA	TRBV12-3/TRBV12-4	TRBJ1-1	CASRPGPGYDTEAFF	TGTGCCAGCAGACCCGGCCCAGGGTACGACACTGAAGCTTTCTTT
many	TRBD1	TRBV29-1	TRBJ1-2	CSVFGTGGYTF	TGCAGCGTCTTCGGGACAGGAGGCTACACCTTC
NA	TRBD1	TRBV2	TRBJ1-6	CASSGTGGSNNSPLHF	TGTGCCAGCAGCGGGACAGGGGGATCGAATAATTCACCCCTCCACTTT
NA	NA	TRBV7-3	TRBJ1-1	CASSPQRTVNTEAFF	TGTGCCAGCAGCCCGCAGCGGACAGTAAACACTGAAGCTTTCTTT
few	TRBD1	TRBV6-6	TRBJ2-7	CASRPTGVSYEQYF	TGTGCCAGCAGGCCGACAGGGGTCTCCTACGAGCAGTACTTC
few	TRBD2	TRBV6-5	TRBJ2-3	CASSYSSGVGDTQYF	TGTGCCAGCAGTTACTCTAGCGGGGTGGGAGATACGCAGTATTTT
few	NA	TRBV4-1	TRBJ2-5	CASSHLDRHLTQYF	TGCGCCAGCAGCCATCTCGACAGGCATTTGACCCAGTACTTC
few	NA	TRBV20-1	TRBJ1-2	CSARFSQQGPRGGYTF	TGCAGTGCTAGATTTAGCCAACAGGGACCCCGCGGTGGCTACACCTTC
NA	NA	TRBV12-3/TRBV12-4	TRBJ2-1	CASTIPDTYLGNEQFF	TGTGCCAGCACCATTCCTGACACTTACCTGGGGAATGAGCAGTTCTTC
NA	NA	TRBV28	TRBJ1-1	CASSFSTHTEAFF	TGTGCCAGCAGTTTTTCCACGCACACTGAAGCTTTCTTT
NA	NA	TRBV28	TRBJ1-3	CASSLMGAIGNTIYF	TGTGCCAGCAGTTTAATGGGGGCAATTGGAAACACCATATATTTT
many	NA	TRBV5-1	TRBJ1-1	CASSLVAGDTEAFF	TGCGCCAGCAGCTTGGTGGCAGGGGACACTGAAGCTTTCTTT
many	NA	TRBV6-4	TRBJ2-1	CASSPGRGANEQFF	TGTGCCAGCAGCCCCGGGAGAGGGGCCAATGAGCAGTTCTTC
NA	TRBD1	TRBV28	TRBJ1-5	CASSPPGGGRQPQHF	TGTGCCAGCAGTCCCCCGGGAGGGGGCCGGCAGCCCCAGCATTTT
few	TRBD2	TRBV28	TRBJ2-1	CATGPGGGDHNEQFF	TGTGCCACGGGCCCCGGCGGGGGGGATCACAATGAGCAGTTCTTC
few	NA	TRBV3-1	TRBJ2-7	CASSHSSRSYEQYF	TGTGCCAGCAGCCATAGCAGTCGATCCTACGAGCAGTACTTC
NA	TRBD1	TRBV5-1	TRBJ2-2	CASSLVGQHTGELFF	TGCGCCAGCAGCTTGGTGGGACAGCACACCGGGGAGCTGTTTTTT
few	NA	TRBV5-8	TRBJ2-5	CASSFSLRKTQYF	TGTGCCAGCAGCTTCAGTCTAAGGAAGACCCAGTACTTC
few	NA	TRBV9	TRBJ2-5	CASSVATGRPETQYF	TGTGCCAGCAGCGTAGCTACCGGTCGGCCAGAGACCCAGTACTTC
few	NA	TRBV5-1	TRBJ1-1	CASSLVGRRNTEAFF	TGCGCCAGCAGCTTGGTCGGTCGCAGGAACACTGAAGCTTTCTTT
few	TRBD1	TRBV5-1	TRBJ1-1	CASSWQGDTEAFF	TGCGCCAGCAGCTGGCAGGGGGACACTGAAGCTTTCTTT
NA	NA	TRBV6-5	TRBJ1-1	CASSYSNIAEAFF	TGTGCCAGCAGTTACTCGAATATCGCTGAAGCTTTCTTT
few	TRBD1	TRBV4-2	TRBJ2-7	CASSPSGTGGPYEQYF	TGTGCCAGCAGCCCATCCGGGACAGGGGGCCCTTACGAGCAGTACTTC
many	NA	TRBV29-1	TRBJ1-6	CSVREVDNSPLHF	TGCAGCGTCCGGGAGGTTGATAATTCACCCCTCCACTTT
NA	NA	TRBV12-3/TRBV12-4	TRBJ1-3	CASSPQGTGNTIYF	TGTGCCAGCAGTCCACAGGGAACTGGAAACACCATATATTTT
few	TRBD1	TRBV5-1	TRBJ1-1	CASSLAGVDPGQKTEAFF	TGCGCCAGCAGCTTGGCCGGCGTTGATCCGGGACAGAAGACTGAAGCTTTCTTT
few	TRBD2	TRBV20-1	TRBJ2-1	CSAREWKSGGLVEQFF	TGCAGTGCTAGAGAGTGGAAATCGGGGGGGCTCGTGGAGCAGTTCTTC
NA	TRBD1	TRBV6-6	TRBJ1-2	CASSYPGGAGYTF	TGTGCCAGCAGTTACCCAGGGGGCGCTGGCTACACCTTC
NA	NA	TRBV7-2	TRBJ2-6	CASSLRQHSGANVLTF	TGTGCCAGCAGCCTAAGACAGCACTCTGGGGCCAACGTCCTGACTTTC
many	NA	TRBV29-1	TRBJ2-7	CSVFLGSAAYEQYF	TGCAGCGTTTTTTTGGGGTCGGCCGCCTACGAGCAGTACTTC
once	TRBD2	TRBV5-4	TRBJ2-1	CASSLPTPRGGNEQFF	TGTGCCAGCAGCTTGCCCACTCCGCGGGGGGGCAATGAGCAGTTCTTC
NA	NA	TRBV20-1	TRBJ2-7	CSAPDASSYEQYF	TGCAGTGCTCCGGACGCGAGCTCCTACGAGCAGTACTTC
NA	TRBD2	TRBV4-2	TRBJ2-7	CASSPFGAGGLYEQYF	TGTGCCAGCAGCCCCTTCGGGGCGGGGGGCCTTTACGAGCAGTACTTC
few	NA	TRBV4-1	TRBJ1-2	CASSQVGSRARRGYTF	TGCGCCAGCAGCCAAGTGGGTTCGAGGGCAAGGAGGGGCTACACCTTC